The present entry profiles one T cell receptor (beta chain) with its context. The source of the sample is a study of TIL therapy for anti-PD-1-resistant metastatic lung cancer. Germline V gives CDR1 MNHEY, CDR2 SVGAGI. V dropped 2 bases and J dropped 0 bases, with 14 bases sitting between them. The CDR3 length is 16 residues. The libraries were made with immunoSEQ v3. Sequencing used immunoSEQ multiplex PCR; TCRdb keeps in-frame clones, though not all of them. This sample carries 54,000 or so clones, roughly 84% of them seen once, and the ten largest clones take around 2.6%. Indicated time point: pre-treatment sample, taken before nivolumab and TIL therapy.

Sample: blood, taken at baseline. The sequence derives from a person between 25 and 80 years old with non-small cell lung cancer. The chain has TRBV6-5 and TRBJ2-7; tentative D call: TRBD2 (6 bases). Here the CDR3 DNA reads TGTGCCAGCAGTTACACCGGGACTGTGAGCTCCTACGAGCAGTACTTC. Translation: CASSYTGTVSSYEQYF.